Listed here are 21 T cell receptor beta chains from one sample, sequenced in a study of blood T cell repertoires in COVID-19. Libraries were prepared by immunoSEQ multiplex PCR; TCRdb keeps only in-frame clonotypes and omits some of them. This table has about 380,000 clones, roughly 80% appearing once. Sequencing was done on a sample of peripheral blood. Receptors were obtained from a human donor with acute or convalescent COVID-19. The donor label of this sample is uncertain.

The rearrangement joins TRBV2 to TRBJ1-1; 7 bases are a match to TRBD1. After removal of 7 bases from V and 3 bases from J, the junction contained 5 bases not matched to a gene. Germline V gives CDR1 SNHLY, CDR2 FYNNEI. The CDR3 spans 13 residues. The DNA for the CDR3 is TGTGCCAGCAAGGGGGCTGTGTACACTGAAGCTTTCTTT. It encodes CASKGAVYTEAFF.

The rearrangement uses TRBV2 and TRBJ2-3, with a weak D call TRBD2 (5 bases). The V end was cut by 1 base, the J end by 9 bases, with 14 bases between. The CDR3 has 14 residues. Looked up from germline, CDR1 is SNHLY and CDR2 is FYNNEI. CDR3 amino acids: CASSEGLIVKTQYF. In DNA, the CDR3 is TGTGCCAGCAGTGAAGGACTAATTGTGAAGACGCAGTATTTT.

The chain has TRBV14 and TRBJ2-2, with D hard to call. The V end lost 2 bases, the J end lost 12 bases, and 16 bases lay between the germline ends. Germline V lookup: CDR1 SGHDN, CDR2 FVKESK. The CDR3 loop spans 14 amino acids. The CDR3 DNA follows: TGTGCCAGCAGCCAACTAGGCAGAGGAAATAAGCTGTTTTTT. It yields the protein CASSQLGRGNKLFF.

This rearrangement joins TRBV3-1 (or the pseudogene TRBV3-2) to TRBJ1-2; 8 positions match TRBD1. In germline, CDR1 is LGHDT, CDR2 YNNKEL (reference sequence). This CDR3 contains 14 residues. V was pared by 5 bases and J by 3 bases, with 5 bases of the junction left unmatched. This CDR3 reads CASSIQDRDYGYTF. Written as DNA, the CDR3 is TGTGCCAGCAGCATCCAGGACAGGGACTATGGCTACACCTTC.

The chain's CDR3 is CASSPPNQGTQPQHF. Here the CDR3 DNA reads TGTGCCAGCAGCCCACCAAATCAGGGAACCCAGCCCCAGCATTTT. The V gene is TRBV28, the J gene TRBJ1-5; TRBD1 is a possible D gene (5 bases). V was pared by 6 bases and J by 7 bases, with 19 bases between. The CDR3 contains 15 residues. Looked up from germline, CDR1 is MDHEN and CDR2 is SYDVKM.

The chain employs TRBV5-6 and TRBJ1-5; unclear D gene. V shed 3 bases and J shed 4 bases, with 11 bases lying between them. Germline V CDR1 and CDR2: SGHDT, YYEEEE. The CDR3 runs 14 residues. The CDR3 region is CASSSGLSNQPQHF. The DNA for the CDR3 is TGTGCCAGCAGCTCGGGTCTCTCTAATCAGCCCCAGCATTTT.

This CDR3 reads CASSGRRGLSEAFF. The CDR3 DNA reads as TGTGCCAGCAGCGGACGCAGGGGGCTGTCTGAAGCTTTCTTT. This chain uses TRBV7-9 with TRBJ1-1; the match to TRBD1 covers 8 bases. Germline V gene data show CDR1 as SEHNR and CDR2 as FQNEAQ (reference sequence). The CDR3 has 14 residues. J lost 6 bases, V lost 5 bases, and 8 bases had no gene match.

The table lists this clone with many counts. This chain connects TRBV2 to TRBJ2-5; 10 bases align to TRBD2. The CDR3 runs 13 residues. Germline CDR1 is SNHLY and CDR2 is FYNNEI. V was pared by 9 bases and J by 4 bases, with 5 bases of the junction left unmatched. The CDR3 region has the DNA TGTGCCAGGAGCGGGGGGGAGTTAGAGACCCAGTACTTC. It specifies CARSGGELETQYF.

V gene TRBV5-8 combines with J gene TRBJ2-7, with 10 bases identical to TRBD1. Germline assignment: CDR1 SGHTS and CDR2 YDEGEE. This CDR3 has 14 amino acids. The junction had 9 bases not matched to a gene; V was cut back by 6 bases and J by 6 bases. The CDR3 sequence is CASNLAGTGVEQYF. The CDR3, as DNA: TGTGCCAGCAATCTTGCTGGGACAGGGGTCGAGCAGTACTTC.

The chain has TRBV28 and TRBJ1-1; possible D gene TRBD1, 5 bases. Germline V gene lookup returns CDR1 MDHEN and CDR2 SYDVKM. Trimming cost V 2 bases and J 5 bases, with 12 bases left between them. This CDR3 comprises 14 residues. CDR3 loop: CASSLTQGGTEAFF. The CDR3 DNA follows: TGTGCCAGCAGTTTAACGCAGGGAGGGACTGAAGCTTTCTTT.

This clone was seen only a few times. The chain couples TRBV3-1 (or the pseudogene TRBV3-2) to TRBJ1-2; the D is unclear. Trimming removed 8 bases at V and 4 bases at J, with 14 bases between. Germline lookup yields CDR1 LGHDT and CDR2 YNNKEL (reference sequence). The CDR3 is 13 residues long. The CDR3 reads CASQPRGSYGYTF. The CDR3 DNA is TGTGCCAGCCAACCAAGAGGAAGCTATGGCTACACCTTC.

This clone was observed once. J is TRBJ2-2 and V is TRBV11-2; D remains unclear. V was clipped by 3 bases and J by 5 bases, with 10 bases between them. Per the germline V gene, CDR1 is SGHAT and CDR2 is FQNNGV. The CDR3 totals 14 residues. The CDR3 loop reads CASSFLSDTGELFF. CDR3 DNA: TGTGCCAGCAGCTTTCTGAGCGATACCGGGGAGCTGTTTTTT.

The chain uses TRBV7-9 and TRBJ2-5; 7 bases align to TRBD2. CDR3 length: 14 residues. From germline, CDR1 is SEHNR and CDR2 FQNEAQ (reference sequence). The V and J ends lost 5 bases and 4 bases, in that order; junction bases with no gene match: 7. In DNA form, the CDR3 reads TGTGCCAGCAGCCCCGGGGGGTTGCGAGAGACCCAGTACTTC. Encoded protein: CASSPGGLRETQYF.

This clone has only a few counts. The chain uses TRBV4-1 and TRBJ1-1; 8 bases align to TRBD1. V trimming: 2 bases; J trimming: 4 bases; junction bases outside the gene matches: 18. The V gene's germline CDR1 is MGHRA and CDR2 YSYEKL. There are 19 residues in the CDR3. The CDR3 here is CASSQPSGNRGKMSTEAFF. DNA for the CDR3: TGCGCCAGCAGCCAACCTTCCGGGAACAGGGGGAAAATGAGCACTGAAGCTTTCTTT.

The rearrangement joins TRBV5-8 to TRBJ1-4; TRBD1 aligns across 10 bases. The CDR3 has 13 residues. The V gene end was trimmed by 6 bases and the J gene end by 7 bases; junction bases not matched to a gene: 3. CDR1 and CDR2 (germline): SGHTS, YDEGEE. This chain's CDR3 is CASTRDRGEKLFF. CDR3 DNA sequence: TGTGCCAGCACCCGGGACAGGGGTGAAAAACTGTTTTTT.

J is TRBJ2-3 and V is TRBV18, with 15 nucleotides matching TRBD2. V was pared by 0 bases and J by 5 bases, with 6 bases of the junction left unmatched. CDR1 and CDR2 (germline): KGHSH, LQKENI. The CDR3 is 18 amino acids. CDR3 in DNA: TGTGCCAGCTCACCACCCGAGGGACTAGCGGGGGGAAAAGATACGCAGTATTTT. It yields the protein CASSPPEGLAGGKDTQYF.

V and J are TRBV29-1 and TRBJ2-3; D possibly corresponds to TRBD1 (6 bases). Germline loops: CDR1 SQVTM, CDR2 ANQGSEA. This CDR3 region has 15 residues. The V gene lost 0 bases and the J gene lost 4 bases, with 14 bases spanning the gap. DNA of the CDR3: TGCAGCGTTGAAGAGGGCAGGGGAACGGCAGATACGCAGTATTTT. This codes for CSVEEGRGTADTQYF.

The V gene is TRBV6-1, the J gene TRBJ2-7; 7 nucleotides align to TRBD1. The CDR3 has 12 residues. The V gene's germline CDR1 is MNHNS and CDR2 SASEGT. The V and J ends lost 1 base and 10 bases, in that order; junction bases with no gene match: 4. The CDR3 nucleotides are TGTGCCAGCAGTGAAGGACAGGGCGGTCAGTACTTC. Protein sequence: CASSEGQGGQYF.

J is TRBJ1-4 and V is TRBV28; unclear D gene. The germline V and J ends were trimmed by 8 bases and 8 bases, with 9 bases remaining between them. Per germline, CDR1 MDHEN and CDR2 SYDVKM. CDR3 length: 11 residues. CDR3 sequence reads: CASEKREKLFF. The CDR3 bases are TGTGCCAGCGAGAAGAGGGAAAAACTGTTTTTT.

A few counts support this clone. This chain uses TRBV7-8 with TRBJ2-1; D is possibly TRBD1 or TRBD2 (9 bases each). CDR1 is SGHVS, CDR2 FQNEAQ, per germline. The CDR3 extends over 20 amino acids. Trimming removed 3 bases from V and 10 bases from J, with 34 bases in between. The CDR3 region has the DNA TGTGCCAGCAGCTTCTACAGGGGGCAACTCGGGCTAGCGGGGAGCGGAGAGCAGTTCTTC. Amino acids: CASSFYRGQLGLAGSGEQFF.

The V gene is TRBV7-2, the J gene TRBJ1-2; D unresolved. Germline CDR1 and CDR2: SGHTA and FQGNSA. V dropped 5 bases and J dropped 6 bases, with 22 bases sitting between them. The CDR3 covers 16 residues. For the CDR3, the DNA is TGTGCCAGCAGCCCGCCGAGCGGACCGAGGAGCCATGGCTACACCTTC. Its translation is CASSPPSGPRSHGYTF.